This is a list of T cell receptor beta chains from one sample in a study of CD8 T cells in ankylosing spondylitis. TCRdb reprocessed the 5' RACE reads via MiXCR and lists one record per CDR3 protein. The sample lists about 24,000 distinct CDR3 sequences, 10% to 15% seen once, with about a third in the top ten. What was sequenced was blood. The source of these receptors is a male donor with ankylosing spondylitis or in good health (not recorded which). Each CDR3 is given with its conserved first and last residue. A D gene is named only where the DNA matches it firmly. Size is stated for part of the rows, as once, few or many counts, or as a class when the clone is expanded.

>TRBV6-2/TRBV6-3|NA|TRBJ2-3|few
TGTGCCAGCACCATACGGGGAAGTTCCACAGATACGCAGTATTTT
CASTIRGSSTDTQYF
>TRBV12-3/TRBV12-4|TRBD2|TRBJ2-1|many
TGTGCCAGCAGACTCATTTTGGGACTAGCGAACAATGAGCAGTTCTTC
CASRLILGLANNEQFF
>TRBV28|TRBD1|TRBJ2-6|NA
TGTGCCAGCAGTCAAACGACAGGGGGGGCCAACGTCCTGACTTTC
CASSQTTGGANVLTF
>TRBV4-3|NA|TRBJ2-1|few
TGCGCCAGCAGCCTTACCTTTGGTGGGGCTAACAACAATGAGCAGTTCTTC
CASSLTFGGANNNEQFF
>TRBV6-6|TRBD1|TRBJ2-5|NA
TGTGCCAGCAGTGCTCGACAGGGGGGGGCTAAAGAGACCCAGTACTTC
CASSARQGGAKETQYF
>TRBV7-2|NA|TRBJ2-3|NA
TGTGCCAGCAGCACAAGACCCCGCACAGATACGCAGTATTTT
CASSTRPRTDTQYF
>TRBV29-1|NA|TRBJ2-7|few
TGCAGCGTTGTCCTCAGCTACGAGCAGTACTTC
CSVVLSYEQYF
>TRBV28|TRBD2|TRBJ2-1|few
TGTGCCAGCAGCCTCCCCGGATGGATTCCGGGACTAGCGGGAGGAAATGAGCAGTTCTTC
CASSLPGWIPGLAGGNEQFF
>TRBV20-1|TRBD2|TRBJ2-1|many
TGCAGTGCTAGAGATCGGGGACTAGAGGGCTACAATGAGCAGTTCTTC
CSARDRGLEGYNEQFF
>TRBV4-3|NA|TRBJ1-1|NA
TGCGCCAGCAGCCAAGCTCCAGGGATGAACACTGAAGCTTTCTTT
CASSQAPGMNTEAFF
>TRBV20-1|NA|TRBJ2-1|NA
TGCAGTGCTAGAGAGGCTAGCGCCTACTACAATGAGCAGTTCTTC
CSAREASAYYNEQFF
>TRBV28|TRBD2|TRBJ2-3|NA
TGTGCCAACAGTCCCGGCGGGAGGGCCAGAGATACGCAGTATTTT
CANSPGGRARDTQYF
>TRBV7-2|NA|TRBJ2-5|many
TGTGCCAGCAGCTTAAATCCGGGACTCCAAGAGACCCAGTACTTC
CASSLNPGLQETQYF
>TRBV5-1|TRBD1|TRBJ2-1|many
TGCGCCAGCAGCTTGACAGGGGGTATTTACAATGAGCAGTTCTTC
CASSLTGGIYNEQFF
>TRBV7-2|NA|TRBJ1-2|NA
TGTGCCAGCAGCAGGGTAGGGCGGGACGGCTACACCTTC
CASSRVGRDGYTF
>TRBV25-1|NA|TRBJ2-7|few
TGTGCCAGCAGACATAGGGTGAGGTACAACTCCTACGAGCAGTACTTC
CASRHRVRYNSYEQYF
>TRBV15|TRBD2|TRBJ2-5|few
TGTGCCACCAGCAGGGGACTAGCGGGTTTTCAACAAGAGACCCAGTACTTC
CATSRGLAGFQQETQYF
>TRBV14|NA|TRBJ2-2|few
TGTGCCAGCAGCCAAAGAGTTAACACCGGGGAGCTGTTTTTT
CASSQRVNTGELFF
>TRBV20-1|TRBD2|TRBJ2-2|NA
TGCAGTGCATCACTAGCGTCCGGGGAGCTGTTTTTT
CSASLASGELFF
>TRBV3-1|NA|TRBJ1-3|few
TGTGCCAGCAGCCAAGATCTGACCGCTGGAAACACCATATATTTT
CASSQDLTAGNTIYF